This T cell receptor (beta chain) emerged from a study of Graves' ophthalmopathy and Graves' hyperthyroidism. Overall study context: Before any treatment was given, at initial diagnosis, peripheral blood was collected.

The V and J ends lost 5 bases and 0 bases respectively, with 7 bases between them. CDR3 size: 13 residues. Regarding the study as a whole: A model of 13 signatures distinguished ophthalmopathy from stable hyperthyroidism at around 90% sensitivity and roughly 80% specificity. Most expanded clonotypes in thyroid above 0.001 frequency also showed up in blood.

This clonotype was detected many times. Its antigen is undetermined. The authors amplified TCR beta CDR3 regions, and they did so from RNA transcripts for repertoire sequencing. Following a first-round RT-PCR that used HTBI primers, a second-round multiplex PCR was carried out. TCRdb reprocessed the multiplex PCR reads via MiXCR and lists one record per CDR3 protein. The profile shows more than 300,000 distinct CDR3 sequences, 15% of them singletons. Sequenced input: peripheral blood. The origin of this receptor is a woman aged 18 to 35 with stable Graves' hyperthyroidism. The V gene is TRBV12-3 or TRBV12-4, the J gene TRBJ1-2; D is uncertain. CDR3 loop: CASSPWTNYGYTF. CDR3 sequence (DNA): TGTGCCAGCAGTCCTTGGACTAACTATGGCTACACCTTC.